This T cell receptor (beta chain) emerged from a study of PD-1 blockade in classical Hodgkin lymphoma. Study context: Intravenous nivolumab at 3 mg/kg was given to patients every 2 weeks. General study points: Newly diagnosed patients were reported to exhibit reduced baseline TCR diversity relative to healthy donors. Compared with baseline, CD4+ but not CD8+ TCR diversity had risen significantly by C4D1.

This sample's time point: cycle 4 day 1 (C4D1), after about 6 weeks of nivolumab. Brentuximab vedotin exposure varied among the patients, all of whom had relapsed after autologous stem cell transplantation. Assay: immunoSEQ multiplex PCR; the TCRdb copy retains only in-frame clones and omits some. The table lists around 46,000 clones, nearly 90% of them singletons. Germline trimming cut 7 bases from V and 6 bases from J; bases unmatched to any gene: 6. The CDR3 loop spans 14 amino acids. Per germline, CDR1 MNHNS and CDR2 SASEGT. A note on this clone: Its antigen is unknown.

This sequence joins TRBV6-1 and TRBJ2-7, with 13 bases aligning to TRBD2. The source was peripheral blood mononuclear cells (PBMCs), collected before the fourth cycle of nivolumab. The receptor comes from a human donor with classical Hodgkin lymphoma. DNA of the CDR3: TGTGCCAGCACCACCGGGACTAGCGGGACCGAGCAGTACTTC. Amino acid sequence: CASTTGTSGTEQYF.